This T cell receptor beta chain comes out of a study of quantifying T cell responses using KT2 cells. Background on the study: TCR alpha and beta constant-region primers primed reverse transcription of RNA. The T4 ligation step was estimated to exceed 8% efficiency under optimum conditions. A predetermined fluorescence threshold ended the second PCR, run as a qPCR.

This clonotype came up a few times. V dropped 1 base and J dropped 5 bases, with 1 base sitting between them. This CDR3 region has 11 residues. The germline CDR1 and CDR2 sequences are PRHDT and FYEKMQ (reference sequence). The sample is PBMC spiked with counted cells of clone KT2. Each cDNA got a UMI-containing oligo ligated at its 3' end. The first PCR ran 3 to 5 cycles with an equimolar RC1.1 and RC1.2 beta primer mix. Each CDR3 protein is one row after TCRdb ran MiXCR on the UMI-ligation and nested PCR reads. Counted here are approximately 50,000 distinct CDR3 sequences, about 9.9% occurring once; the ten biggest clones make up 10%.

The origin of this receptor is a human donor. Sequencing was performed on PBMCs spiked with cells of the T cell clone KT2. This chain uses TRBV13 with TRBJ2-3, with D hard to call. The CDR3 DNA reads as TGTGCCAGCAGCTTAGTAGATACGCAGTATTTT. Protein sequence: CASSLVDTQYF.